This record concerns one T cell receptor (beta chain) sequence. These data are taken from a study of blood T cell repertoires in COVID-19. The ends lost 4 bases at V and 5 bases at J; junction bases unmatched: 12. CDR1 is SGHDT and CDR2 is YYEEEE in the germline V gene. CDR3 size: 17 residues. Authors' methods: The authors estimated nucleated cell counts from reference gene primer amplification. Assay used: immunoSEQ multiplex PCR; TCRdb lists only in-frame clones, some missing. The V and J calls and clone size are taken from that table; D and trimming were inferred from the DNA. The sample yields around 130,000 clones, 86% seen once.

The TCR originated in a man aged 35 to 55 with acute or convalescent COVID-19. The material sequenced was peripheral blood. The chain employs TRBV5-6 and TRBJ2-5; TRBD1 aligns across 12 bases. CDR3 residues: CASSLFRDRGRRETQYF. CDR3 DNA sequence: TGTGCCAGCAGCCTTTTTCGGGACAGGGGGCGCCGGGAGACCCAGTACTTC.